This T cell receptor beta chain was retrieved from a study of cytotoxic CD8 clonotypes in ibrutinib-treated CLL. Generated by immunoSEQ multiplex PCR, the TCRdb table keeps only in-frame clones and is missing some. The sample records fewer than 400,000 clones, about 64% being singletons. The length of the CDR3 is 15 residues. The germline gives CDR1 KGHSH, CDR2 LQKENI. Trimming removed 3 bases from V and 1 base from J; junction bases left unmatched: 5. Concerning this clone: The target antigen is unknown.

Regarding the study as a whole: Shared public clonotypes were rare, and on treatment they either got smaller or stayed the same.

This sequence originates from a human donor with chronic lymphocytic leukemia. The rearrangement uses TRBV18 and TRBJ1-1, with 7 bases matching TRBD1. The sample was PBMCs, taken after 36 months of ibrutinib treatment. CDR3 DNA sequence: TGTGCCAGCTCACCTCATCAGGGGGAGAACACTGAAGCTTTCTTT. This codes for CASSPHQGENTEAFF.